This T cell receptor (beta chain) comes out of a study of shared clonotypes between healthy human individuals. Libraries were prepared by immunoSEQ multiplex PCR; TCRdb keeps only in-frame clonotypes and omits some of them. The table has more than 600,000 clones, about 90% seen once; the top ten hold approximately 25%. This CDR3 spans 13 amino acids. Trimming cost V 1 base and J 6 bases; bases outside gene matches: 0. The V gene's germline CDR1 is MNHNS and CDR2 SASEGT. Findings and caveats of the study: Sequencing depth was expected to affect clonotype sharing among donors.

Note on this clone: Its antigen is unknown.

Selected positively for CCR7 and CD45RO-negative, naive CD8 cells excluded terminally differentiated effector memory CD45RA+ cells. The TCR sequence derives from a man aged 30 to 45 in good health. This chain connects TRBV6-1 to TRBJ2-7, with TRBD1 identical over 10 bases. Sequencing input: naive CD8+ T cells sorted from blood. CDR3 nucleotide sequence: TGTGCCAGCAGTGAAGGGGACAGGGGCGAGCAGTACTTC. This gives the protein CASSEGDRGEQYF.